This note documents a single T cell receptor (beta chain) sequence. The record originates from a study of blood T cell repertoires in COVID-19. Background on the study: Acute-phase and convalescent COVID-19 samples originated in the United States, Italy and Spain.

Participants reported their clinical history, and cohort assignment relied on those reports. This table comes from immunoSEQ multiplex PCR, and its TCRdb copy is limited to in-frame clones, with some not included. The sample includes approximately 190,000 clones, around 81% of them seen just once. The junction had 7 bases not matched to a gene; V was cut back by 4 bases and J by 3 bases. This CDR3 is 15 amino acids long. The rearrangement links TRBV5-3 to TRBJ2-7, with TRBD1 matching 10 bases. TRBV5-3 is flagged as an ORF with uncertain function. Material for sequencing was PBMCs or T cells enriched from blood (not recorded which). The source is a man in his forties who had recovered from COVID-19. The CDR3, as DNA: TGTGCCAGAAGCGGCCGGGACAGGGGATTCTACGAGCAGTACTTC. It encodes CARSGRDRGFYEQYF.